Included here is one TCR beta chain sequence, with context. This specimen belongs to a study of blood T cell repertoires in COVID-19. In the original workflow: For nucleated cells, counts were estimated from reference gene primer amplification. TCRdb keeps only in-frame clones here, not all; method: immunoSEQ multiplex PCR. V and J calls and clone size are copied from that table; D and trimming were computed from the DNA. The sample has roughly 130,000 clones, about 87% seen once. J lost 5 bases, V lost 4 bases, and 12 bases had no gene match. Germline V gene sequence: CDR1 LGHDT, CDR2 YNNKEL (reference sequence). The CDR3 runs 17 residues.

The source of this sequence is a woman aged 55-75 years with acute or convalescent COVID-19. The specimen was peripheral blood. The chain couples TRBV3-1 (or the pseudogene TRBV3-2) to TRBJ2-1; 9 nucleotides match TRBD2. The CDR3 nucleotides read TGTGCCAGCAGCCGGGGGTGGGCAATAGCGGGAGACAATGAGCAGTTCTTC. Its translation is CASSRGWAIAGDNEQFF.